These 10 T cell receptor beta chains were all obtained from the same sample, sequenced in a study of molecular identifiers for immune sequencing clone quantification. Via MiXCR, TCRdb re-called the PCR reads, giving one row per CDR3 protein. The top ten clones hold around 0.79% of a sample with approximately 550,000 distinct CDR3 sequences, roughly 26% of them seen once. Sequencing used naive CD8+ T cells from blood, with Jurkat cell RNA spiked in. Regarding subset: FACS-sorted CD8+CD4-CCR7+CD45RA+ naive T cells. The receptors stem from a human donor in good health. Some libraries in this study had Jurkat cell RNA spiked in.

This clonotype showed up many times. The rearrangement uses TRBV4-1 and TRBJ1-1; no clear D gene. The CDR3 runs 15 residues. Germline V gives CDR1 MGHRA, CDR2 YSYEKL. The germline V and J ends were trimmed by 0 bases and 2 bases, with 10 bases remaining between them. CDR3 nucleotides: TGCGCCAGCAGCCAAGAACCTTATGGAAACACTGAAGCTTTCTTT. Translation gives CASSQEPYGNTEAFF.

The chain recombines TRBV20-1 with TRBJ1-5, with 7 bases lining up with TRBD1. V lost 2 bases and J lost 1; bases outside the gene matches: 8. Germline lookup yields CDR1 DFQATT and CDR2 SNEGSKA (reference sequence). The CDR3 extends over 16 amino acids. The CDR3 DNA reads as TGCAGTGCTAGACCAAGGAAGGGGGCGAGCAATCAGCCCCAGCATTTT. It yields the protein CSARPRKGASNQPQHF.

This clonotype was recorded a few times. This sequence joins TRBV20-1 and TRBJ1-2; D remains unclear. There are 13 residues in the CDR3. Germline-derived CDR1 and CDR2 are DFQATT and SNEGSKA (reference sequence). V lost 2 bases and J 5 bases, leaving 12 bases between the germline ends. CDR3 coding DNA: TGCAGTGCTAGAAACACTGAGGATTATGGCTACACCTTC. Protein: CSARNTEDYGYTF.

In this sample, this clonotype turned up many times. V is TRBV6-6 and J is TRBJ2-3; no definite D call. This CDR3 has 16 residues. Germline values: CDR1 MNHNY, CDR2 SVGAGI (reference sequence). Trimming took 0 bases from V and 6 from J, leaving 16 bases between them. In nucleotides, the CDR3 is TGTGCCAGCAGTTACTCACTCGATGGGCGAAAGGATACGCAGTATTTT. Amino acids: CASSYSLDGRKDTQYF.

This clonotype has at least ten counts. The V call is TRBV11-2, the J call TRBJ2-5; D not resolved. The V end was cut by 4 bases, the J end by 0 bases, with 9 bases between. The CDR3 has 14 amino acids. Per germline, CDR1 SGHAT and CDR2 FQNNGV. The CDR3: CASSSTLYQETQYF. The CDR3 coding sequence is TGTGCCAGCAGCTCGACACTCTACCAAGAGACCCAGTACTTC. Looking up the rest from reference TRBV11-2 and TRBJ2-5 gives the full variable domain: EAGVAQSPRYKIIEKRQSVAFWCNPISGHATLYWYQQILGQGPKLLIQFQNNGVVDDSQLPKDRFSAERLKGVDSTLKIQPAKLEDSAVYLCASSSTLYQETQYFGPGTRLLVL.

The V and J genes are TRBV30 and TRBJ2-7; 7 positions match TRBD2. Germline CDR1 is GTSNPN and CDR2 is SVGIG (reference sequence). V was pared by 2 bases and J by 6 bases, with 13 bases of the junction left unmatched. The CDR3 runs 15 residues. In DNA, the CDR3 is TGTGCCTGGAGTACCCCCGGGACTACCGGGCCCGAGCAGTACTTC. It encodes CAWSTPGTTGPEQYF. Variable domain in full (rest from reference TRBV30 and TRBJ2-7): SQTIHQWPATLVQPVGSPLSLECTVEGTSNPNLYWYRQAAGRGLQLLFYSVGIGQISSEVPQNLSASRPQDRQFILSSKKLLLSDSGFYLCAWSTPGTTGPEQYFGPGTRLTVT.

V gene TRBV11-2 combines with J gene TRBJ2-2; D is ambiguous. V was clipped by 5 bases and J by 5 bases, with 9 bases between them. Germline V gene data show CDR1 as SGHAT and CDR2 as FQNNGV. The CDR3 totals 13 residues. The CDR3 sequence: CASSHGPTGELFF. The CDR3 region has the DNA TGTGCCAGCAGCCACGGACCGACCGGGGAGCTGTTTTTT.

Of note for this clonotype: This likely comes from a read error, as the CDR3 has no conserved phenylalanine or tryptophan at its end. It is unclear where the CDR3 begins or ends on the DNA, so no DNA is shown, and the CDR3 is as TCRdb lists it. The J gene is TRBJ1-1, the V gene TRBV29-1; TRBD1, as called in the table, went unchecked against the DNA. CDR1 is SQVTM and CDR2 is ANQGSEA in the germline V gene. The CDR3 sequence runs 12 residues, both termini included. CDR3 residues: CSEMPGMAEAFS.

This clonotype was seen a handful of times. V usage is TRBV19 and J usage is TRBJ2-2, with D possibly being TRBD2 (5 bases). The CDR3 is made up of 11 amino acids. V lost 9 bases and J 6 bases, leaving 8 bases between the germline ends. The V gene's germline CDR1 is LNHDA and CDR2 SQIVND (reference sequence). Here the CDR3 DNA reads TGTGCCAGCAGAGGGCCCGGGGAGCTGTTTTTT. Translation gives CASRGPGELFF.

As regards this clonotype: A read error may be the cause here, since a much bigger clone is one base away. V gene TRBV20-1 combines with J gene TRBJ2-3, with 8 bases aligning to TRBD2. The junction had 3 bases not matched to a gene; V was cut back by 1 base and J by 0 bases. This CDR3 region has 15 residues. CDR1 and CDR2 from the germline V gene are DFQATT and SNEGSKA (reference sequence). In DNA, the CDR3 is TGCAGTGCTAGAGTGATAGCGGGGAGCACAGATACGCAGTATTTT. Amino acids: CSARVIAGSTDTQYF.